The T cell receptor beta chain under discussion was sequenced for a study of HIV-infected patients and healthy controls. This clonotype has a handful of counts. This CDR3 region has 16 residues. The germline V gene has CDR1 LNHDA and CDR2 SQIVND (reference sequence). Trimming cost V 3 bases and J 3 bases; bases outside gene matches: 9. TCRdb re-analysed the 5' RACE reads in MiXCR, keeping a single row per CDR3 protein. Of almost 65,000 distinct CDR3 sequences in the sample, approximately 21% were seen once. This clonotype was obtained from a human donor in good health. The specimen was CD4+ T cells from blood. The chain employs TRBV19 and TRBJ2-7; 9 positions agree with TRBD2. The DNA for the CDR3 is TGTGCCAGTAGTATTCAGCATGAGACTAGCGGCTACGAGCAGTACTTC. Translated, it gives CASSIQHETSGYEQYF.